These 18 T cell receptor beta chains came from one sample sequenced in a study of T-cell memory formation after mild COVID-19. TCRdb recomputed calls from the 5' RACE reads with MiXCR, one row per CDR3 protein. The table records 85,000 to 120,000 distinct CDR3 sequences, 15% to 20% of them present only once. Specimen: PBMCs or a T cell subset sorted from them (not recorded which). All receptors come from an adult woman who had mild COVID-19 (a few samples of this study predate the infection). Cell type and time point are not known.

This clonotype was seen only a few times. CDR3 sequence reads: CASSAGPIPADTQYF. The DNA of the CDR3 is TGTGCCAGCAGCGCGGGGCCTATTCCTGCAGATACGCAGTATTTT. The chain recombines TRBV6-5 with TRBJ2-3; the D gene is possibly TRBD2 (6 bases). The V end was cut by 6 bases, the J end by 4 bases, with 17 bases between. The CDR3 is 15 residues long. CDR1 is MNHEY and CDR2 is SVGAGI in the germline V gene.

The rearrangement joins TRBV20-1 to TRBJ2-7; 9 bases are shared with TRBD2. The CDR3 consists of 15 residues. Losses at the gene ends were 0 bases for V and 0 bases for J; bases not matched to a gene: 3. Germline V gene lookup returns CDR1 DFQATT and CDR2 SNEGSKA (reference sequence). The CDR3 spells CSARDLAGDSYEQYF. In DNA form, the CDR3 reads TGCAGTGCTAGAGACTTAGCGGGGGACTCCTACGAGCAGTACTTC.

This clonotype was counted between two and nine times. This sequence joins TRBV4-1 and TRBJ1-3, with a tentative D call TRBD1 (5 bases). CDR3 length equals 13 residues. From germline, CDR1 is MGHRA and CDR2 YSYEKL. The ends were cut back, 5 bases at V and 2 bases at J, with 7 bases in the middle. Here the CDR3 DNA reads TGCGCCAGCAGCGGGGCAGCTGGAAACACCATATATTTT. This encodes CASSGAAGNTIYF.

The V gene is TRBV7-9, the J gene TRBJ1-2; tentative D call: TRBD1 (6 bases). Trimming removed 0 bases from V and 6 bases from J, with 14 bases in between. This CDR3 region has 15 residues. In germline, CDR1 is SEHNR, CDR2 FQNEAQ (reference sequence). CDR3: CASSLAQREGDGYTF. CDR3 in DNA: TGTGCCAGCAGCTTAGCGCAGAGGGAGGGGGATGGCTACACCTTC.

The CDR3 reads CASSSQGLAALAHSYNEQFF. The DNA of the CDR3 is TGTGCCAGCAGCTCCCAAGGACTAGCGGCTCTAGCTCACTCCTACAATGAGCAGTTCTTC. The gene calls are TRBV9 and TRBJ2-1, with 10 bases lining up with TRBD2. There are 20 residues in the CDR3. The germline V gene has CDR1 SGDLS and CDR2 YYNGEE. Trimming took 4 bases from V and 0 from J; bases not matched to a gene: 16. The whole variable domain, filled in from reference TRBV9 and TRBJ2-1, reads DSGVTQTPKHLITATGQRVTLRCSPRSGDLSVYWYQQSLDQGLQFLIQYYNGEERAKGNILERFSAQQFPDLHSELNLSSLELGDSALYFCASSSQGLAALAHSYNEQFFGPGTRLTVL.

This clonotype was observed a handful of times. This chain joins TRBV4-1 and TRBJ2-1; 7 nucleotides align to TRBD2. Looked up from germline, CDR1 is MGHRA and CDR2 is YSYEKL. The V gene end was trimmed by 2 bases and the J gene end by 5 bases; junction bases not matched to a gene: 6. The CDR3 contains 15 residues. The CDR3 is CASSQTPGTNNEQFF. The CDR3 nucleotides read TGCGCCAGCAGCCAAACCCCCGGGACTAACAATGAGCAGTTCTTC.

As regards this clonotype: One end of the junction fails to match germline, which may point to a read error. This rearrangement joins TRBV7-9 to TRBJ1-1, with a tentative D call TRBD1 (6 bases). The germline gives CDR1 SEHNR, CDR2 FQNEAQ (reference sequence). The CDR3 runs to 16 residues. The DNA of the CDR3 is TGTGCCAGCAGCTTAGCTACAGGGCCCGGGAACGCTGAAGCTTTCTTT. Its protein product is CASSLATGPGNAEAFF.

The chain links TRBV29-1 to TRBJ2-7; tentative D call: TRBD2 (5 bases). The CDR3 has 13 residues. V was cut by 7 bases and J by 0 bases, with 13 bases left in between. Germline V CDR1 and CDR2: SQVTM, ANQGSEA. The CDR3 DNA sequence: TGCAGCGCCAGGACTGAGAGCTCCTACGAGCAGTACTTC. Translating gives CSARTESSYEQYF.

The chain employs TRBV13 and TRBJ1-1; D gene unclear. The V end was cut by 4 bases, the J end by 7 bases, with 16 bases between. The CDR3 consists of 14 residues. Looked up from germline, CDR1 is PRHDT and CDR2 is FYEKMQ (reference sequence). CDR3 sequence: CASSSDPVPGEAFF. CDR3 in DNA: TGTGCCAGCAGCTCGGATCCGGTGCCTGGTGAAGCTTTCTTT.

This clonotype was seen more than once but under ten times. The chain has TRBV6-1 and TRBJ2-2; 12 nucleotides line up with TRBD2. CDR3 length: 17 amino acids. With V trimmed by 2 bases and J by 3 bases, 4 bases remained unmatched. Germline lookup yields CDR1 MNHNS and CDR2 SASEGT. The CDR3 protein is CASSETSGGHYTGELFF. CDR3 bases: TGTGCCAGCAGTGAAACTAGCGGGGGGCATTACACCGGGGAGCTGTTTTTT.

The chain links TRBV12-3 or TRBV12-4 to TRBJ2-2; 12 bases are shared with TRBD2. This CDR3 region has 16 residues. With V trimmed by 6 bases and J by 1 base, 3 bases remained unmatched. Written as DNA, the CDR3 is TGTGCCAGCAGATCTAGCGGGGGGGTGAACACCGGGGAGCTGTTTTTT. This sequence encodes CASRSSGGVNTGELFF.

The chain carries TRBV6-5 and TRBJ1-2, with TRBD1 matching over 9 bases. Germline-derived CDR1 and CDR2 are MNHEY and SVGAGI. CDR3 length: 17 amino acids. The ends lost 5 bases at V and 6 bases at J; junction bases unmatched: 16. CDR3 amino acids: CASSNRDRALNWDGYTF. For the CDR3, the DNA is TGTGCCAGCAGTAACCGGGACAGGGCGTTGAACTGGGATGGCTACACCTTC.

This sequence joins TRBV4-1 and TRBJ2-3; D unclear. Germline V gives CDR1 MGHRA, CDR2 YSYEKL. V lost 0 bases, J lost 6 bases, and 7 bases lay in between. The CDR3 totals 13 residues. The CDR3 DNA follows: TGCGCCAGCAGCCAAGAACTCATCGATACGCAGTATTTT. Translation: CASSQELIDTQYF.

The chain uses TRBV7-6 and TRBJ2-5, with a weak D call TRBD1 (5 bases). Trimming left V 5 bases short and J 13 bases short, with 32 bases between. Germline V gene lookup returns CDR1 SGHVS and CDR2 FNYEAQ. The CDR3 totals 17 residues. CDR3 nucleotide sequence: TGTGCCAGCAGCCCCCCCTCGCTTAAACAGGTGGGGTCGAGTGGGTACTTC. Translation: CASSPPSLKQVGSSGYF. Full variable domain (rest looked up from reference TRBV7-6 and TRBJ2-5): GAGVSQSPRYKVTKRGQDVALRCDPISGHVSLYWYRQALGQGPEFLTYFNYEAQQDKSGLPNDRFSAERPEGSISTLTIQRTEQRDSAMYRCASSPPSLKQVGSSGYFGPGTRLLVL.

This clonotype has only a few counts. The V and J genes are TRBV7-8 and TRBJ1-4; D unclear. Germline-derived CDR1 and CDR2 are SGHVS and FQNEAQ. This CDR3 is built from 15 residues. The V and J ends lost 1 base and 8 bases respectively, with 14 bases between them. CDR3 nucleotides: TGTGCCAGCAGCTTAGTTCCCGTGGGCGGGGAAAAACTGTTTTTT. The encoded protein is CASSLVPVGGEKLFF. Using reference TRBV7-8 and TRBJ1-4 for the parts outside the CDR3, the full variable domain is GAGVSQSPRYKVAKRGQDVALRCDPISGHVSLFWYQQALGQGPEFLTYFQNEAQLDKSGLPSDRFFAERPEGSVSTLKIQRTQQEDSAVYLCASSLVPVGGEKLFFGSGTQLSVL.

V gene TRBV12-3 or TRBV12-4 combines with J gene TRBJ1-3; 7 bases map to TRBD1. This CDR3 is 20 amino acids long. Trimming removed 1 base from V and 0 bases from J; junction bases left unmatched: 15. Here the CDR3 DNA reads TGTGCCAGCAGTTTAGATCGGGTAAGGACAGGTGACCGCTCTGGAAACACCATATATTTT. Protein sequence: CASSLDRVRTGDRSGNTIYF.

In this sample, this clonotype turned up a few times. J is TRBJ2-7 and V is TRBV7-9; D gene unclear. Trimming pared 5 bases from V and 2 bases from J, leaving 13 bases between. Germline CDR1 SEHNR, CDR2 FQNEAQ (reference sequence). The length of the CDR3 is 14 residues. The DNA for the CDR3 is TGTGCCAGCAGCCCAGTGGATTCGGCCTACGAGCAGTACTTC. Residues: CASSPVDSAYEQYF.

Worth noting for this clonotype: A junction end diverges from the germline sequence, so it may reflect a read error. This chain connects TRBV5-4 to TRBJ1-2; weak D call: TRBD1 (6 bases). This CDR3 is 11 amino acids long. Per the germline V gene, CDR1 is SGHNT and CDR2 is YYREEE (reference sequence). For the CDR3, the DNA is TGTGTCAGCAGCTTGACAGGAGCCTACACCTTC. It codes for CVSSLTGAYTF. Full variable domain (remainder filled in from reference TRBV5-4 and TRBJ1-2): ETGVTQSPTHLIKTRGQQVTLRCSSQSGHNTVSWYQQALGQGPQFIFQYYREEENGRGNFPPRFSGLQFPNYSSELNVNALELDDSALYLCVSSLTGAYTFGSGTRLTVV.